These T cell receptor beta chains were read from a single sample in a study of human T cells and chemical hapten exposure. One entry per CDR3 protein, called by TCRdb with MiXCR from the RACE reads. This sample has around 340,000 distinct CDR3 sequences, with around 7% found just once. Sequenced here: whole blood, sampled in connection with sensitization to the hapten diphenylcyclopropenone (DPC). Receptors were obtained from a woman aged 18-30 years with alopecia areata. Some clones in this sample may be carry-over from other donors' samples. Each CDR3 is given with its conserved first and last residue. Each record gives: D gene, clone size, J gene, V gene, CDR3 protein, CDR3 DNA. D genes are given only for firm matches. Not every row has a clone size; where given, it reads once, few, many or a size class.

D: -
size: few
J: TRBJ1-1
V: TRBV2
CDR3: CASSEDRNTEAFF
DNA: TGTGCCAGCAGTGAAGACAGGAACACTGAAGCTTTCTTT

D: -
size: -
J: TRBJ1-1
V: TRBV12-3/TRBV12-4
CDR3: CASSSWIRGYRVRNTEAFF
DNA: TGTGCCAGCAGTTCCTGGATTCGAGGATACCGGGTTAGGAACACTGAAGCTTTCTTT

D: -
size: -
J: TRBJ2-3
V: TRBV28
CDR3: CASSFPGQGGDTQYF
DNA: TGTGCCAGCAGTTTCCCGGGCCAGGGCGGGGATACGCAGTATTTT

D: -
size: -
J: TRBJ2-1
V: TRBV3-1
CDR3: CASSQDPVVFPEQFF
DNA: TGTGCCAGCAGCCAAGATCCCGTCGTCTTCCCTGAGCAGTTCTTC

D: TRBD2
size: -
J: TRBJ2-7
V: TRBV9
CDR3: CASSSGGGTLFYEQYF
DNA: TGTGCCAGCAGCAGTGGCGGGGGGACACTCTTCTACGAGCAGTACTTC

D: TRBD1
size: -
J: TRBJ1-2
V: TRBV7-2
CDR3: CASSFQTGANYGYTF
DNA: TGTGCCAGCAGCTTTCAAACAGGGGCTAACTATGGCTACACCTTC

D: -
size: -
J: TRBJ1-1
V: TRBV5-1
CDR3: CASSHSTENTEAFF
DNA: TGCGCCAGCAGCCATTCGACAGAGAACACTGAAGCTTTCTTT

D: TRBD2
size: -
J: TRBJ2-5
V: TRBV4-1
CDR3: CASSRPGLGEETQYF
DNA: TGCGCCAGCAGCCGCCCGGGACTAGGAGAAGAGACCCAGTACTTC

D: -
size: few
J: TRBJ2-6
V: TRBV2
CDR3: CASSVIYSGANVLTF
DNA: TGTGCCAGCAGCGTGATTTACTCTGGGGCCAACGTCCTGACTTTC

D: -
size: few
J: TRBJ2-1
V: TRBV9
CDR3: CASSVEGTRVNEQFF
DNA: TGTGCCAGCAGCGTAGAAGGGACCCGGGTGAATGAGCAGTTCTTC

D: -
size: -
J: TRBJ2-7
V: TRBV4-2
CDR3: CASSLSGRREQYF
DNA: TGTGCCAGCAGCCTTAGCGGCCGGCGAGAGCAGTACTTC

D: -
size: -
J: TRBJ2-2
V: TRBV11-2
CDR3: CASSFRDENTGELFF
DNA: TGTGCCAGCAGCTTCCGGGACGAGAACACCGGGGAGCTGTTTTTT

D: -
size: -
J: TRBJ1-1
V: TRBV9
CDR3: CASSPGHRGTEAFF
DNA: TGTGCCAGCAGCCCCGGACACCGGGGGACTGAAGCTTTCTTT

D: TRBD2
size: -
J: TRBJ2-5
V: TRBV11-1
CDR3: CASTLSGGASETQYF
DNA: TGTGCCAGCACCCTGAGCGGGGGGGCCTCGGAGACCCAGTACTTC

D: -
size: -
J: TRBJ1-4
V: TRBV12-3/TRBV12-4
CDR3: CASRNSAENEKLFF
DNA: TGTGCCAGCAGAAACTCAGCAGAGAATGAAAAACTGTTTTTT

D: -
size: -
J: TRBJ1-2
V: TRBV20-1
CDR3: CSTDTSNYGYTF
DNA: TGCAGTACGGACACCTCTAACTATGGCTACACCTTC

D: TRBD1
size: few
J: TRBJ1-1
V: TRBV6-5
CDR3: CASSRTGEVAFF
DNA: TGTGCCAGCAGTCGGACAGGGGAGGTAGCTTTCTTT